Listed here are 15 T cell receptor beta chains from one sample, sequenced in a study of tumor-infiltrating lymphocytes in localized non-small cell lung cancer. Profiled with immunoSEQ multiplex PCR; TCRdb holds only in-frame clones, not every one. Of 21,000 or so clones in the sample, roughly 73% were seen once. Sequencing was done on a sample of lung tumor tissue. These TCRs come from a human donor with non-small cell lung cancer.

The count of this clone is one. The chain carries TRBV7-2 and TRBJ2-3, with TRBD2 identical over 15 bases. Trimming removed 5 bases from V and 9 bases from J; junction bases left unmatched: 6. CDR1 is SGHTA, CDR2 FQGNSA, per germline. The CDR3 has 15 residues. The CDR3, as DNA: TGTGCCAGCAGCCCGGGACTAGCGGGGGGTATAACGCAGTATTTT. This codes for CASSPGLAGGITQYF. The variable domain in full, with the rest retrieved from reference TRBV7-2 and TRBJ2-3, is GAGVSQSPSNKVTEKGKDVELRCDPISGHTALYWYRQSLGQGLEFLIYFQGNSAPDKSGLPSDRFSAERTGGSVSTLTIQRTQQEDSAVYLCASSPGLAGGITQYFGPGTRLTVL.

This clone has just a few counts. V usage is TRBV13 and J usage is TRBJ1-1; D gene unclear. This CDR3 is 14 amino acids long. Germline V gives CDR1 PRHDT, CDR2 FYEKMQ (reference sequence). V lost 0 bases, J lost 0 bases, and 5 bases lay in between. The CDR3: CASSLGPVNTEAFF. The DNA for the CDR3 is TGTGCCAGCAGCTTAGGGCCAGTGAACACTGAAGCTTTCTTT.

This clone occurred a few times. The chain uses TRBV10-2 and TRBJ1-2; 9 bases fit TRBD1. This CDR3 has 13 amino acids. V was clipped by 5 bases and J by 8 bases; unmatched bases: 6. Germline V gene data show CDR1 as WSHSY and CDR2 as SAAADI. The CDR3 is CASSRDRGGGYTF. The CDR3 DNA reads TGCGCCAGCAGTAGAGACAGGGGGGGCGGCTACACCTTC.

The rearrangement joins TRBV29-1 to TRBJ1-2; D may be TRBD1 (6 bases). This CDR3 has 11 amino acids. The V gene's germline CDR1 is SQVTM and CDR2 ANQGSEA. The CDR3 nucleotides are TGCACCTCCTGGGGGGCGGATGGCTACACCTTC. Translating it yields CTSWGADGYTF. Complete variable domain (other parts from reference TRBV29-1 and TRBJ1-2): SAVISQKPSRDICQRGTSLTIQCQVDSQVTMMFWYRQQPGQSLTLIATANQGSEATYESGFVIDKFPISRPNLTFSTLTVSNMSPEDSSIYLCTSWGADGYTFGSGTRLTVV.

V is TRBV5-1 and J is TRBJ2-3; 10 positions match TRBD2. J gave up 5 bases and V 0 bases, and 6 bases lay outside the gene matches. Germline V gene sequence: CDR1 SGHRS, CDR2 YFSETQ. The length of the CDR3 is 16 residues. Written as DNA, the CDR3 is TGCGCCAGCAGCTTGGTAGCGGGGGGTGTAGGAGATACGCAGTATTTT. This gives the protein CASSLVAGGVGDTQYF.

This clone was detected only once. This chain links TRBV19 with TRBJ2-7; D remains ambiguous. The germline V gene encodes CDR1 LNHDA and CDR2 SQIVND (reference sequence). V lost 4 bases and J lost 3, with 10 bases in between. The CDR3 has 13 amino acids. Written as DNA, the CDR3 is TGTGCCAGTAGTACGGACGGAGTCTACGAGCAGTACTTC. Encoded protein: CASSTDGVYEQYF.

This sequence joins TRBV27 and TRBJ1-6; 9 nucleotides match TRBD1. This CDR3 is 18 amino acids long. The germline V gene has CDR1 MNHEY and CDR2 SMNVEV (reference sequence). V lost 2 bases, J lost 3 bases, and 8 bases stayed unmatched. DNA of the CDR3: TGTGCCAGCAGTTTAATACCGGGACAGGGACTCTATAATTCACCCCTCCACTTT. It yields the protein CASSLIPGQGLYNSPLHF.

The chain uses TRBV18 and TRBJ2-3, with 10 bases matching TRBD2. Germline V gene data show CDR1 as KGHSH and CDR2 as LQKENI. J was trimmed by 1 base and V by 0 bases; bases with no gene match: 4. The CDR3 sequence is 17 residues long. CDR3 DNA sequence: TGTGCCAGCTCACCACCGACCGGGACTAGCGGCACAGATACGCAGTATTTT. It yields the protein CASSPPTGTSGTDTQYF.

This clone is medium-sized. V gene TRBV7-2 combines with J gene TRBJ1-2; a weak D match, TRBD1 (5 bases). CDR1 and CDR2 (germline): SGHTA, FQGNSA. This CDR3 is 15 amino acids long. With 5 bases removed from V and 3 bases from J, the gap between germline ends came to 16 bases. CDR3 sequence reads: CASSPNLGVHYGYTF. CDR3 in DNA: TGTGCCAGCAGCCCAAACTTGGGGGTGCACTATGGCTACACCTTC.

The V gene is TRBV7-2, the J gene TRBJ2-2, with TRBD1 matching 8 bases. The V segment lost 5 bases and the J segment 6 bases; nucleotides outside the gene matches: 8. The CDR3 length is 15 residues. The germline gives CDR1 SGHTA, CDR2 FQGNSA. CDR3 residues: CASSLDRAVAGELFF. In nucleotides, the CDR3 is TGTGCCAGCAGCCTGGACAGGGCGGTGGCCGGGGAGCTGTTTTTT. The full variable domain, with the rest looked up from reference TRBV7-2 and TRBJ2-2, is GAGVSQSPSNKVTEKGKDVELRCDPISGHTALYWYRQSLGQGLEFLIYFQGNSAPDKSGLPSDRFSAERTGGSVSTLTIQRTQQEDSAVYLCASSLDRAVAGELFFGEGSRLTVL.

CDR3 nucleotide sequence: TGTGCCAGCAGCCCGTCGGGTGACGAGCAGTACTTC. This sequence encodes CASSPSGDEQYF. The chain links TRBV7-2 to TRBJ2-7; D gene ambiguous. Per germline, CDR1 SGHTA and CDR2 FQGNSA. The CDR3 contains 12 residues. V lost 5 bases and J lost 5, with 10 bases in between.

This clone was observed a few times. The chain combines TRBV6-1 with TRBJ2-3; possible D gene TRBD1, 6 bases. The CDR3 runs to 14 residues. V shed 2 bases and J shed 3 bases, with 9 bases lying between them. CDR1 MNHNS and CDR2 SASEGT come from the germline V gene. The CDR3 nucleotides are TGTGCCAGCAGTGAATATCAGGGGACAGATACGCAGTATTTT. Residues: CASSEYQGTDTQYF.

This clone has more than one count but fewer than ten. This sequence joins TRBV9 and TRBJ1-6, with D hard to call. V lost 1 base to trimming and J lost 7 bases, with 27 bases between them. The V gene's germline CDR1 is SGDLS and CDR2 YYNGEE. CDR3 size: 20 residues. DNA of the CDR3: TGTGCCAGCAGCGTAAACCCCCACCCACCCCGAATTCCCGAAAATTCACCCCTCCACTTT. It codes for CASSVNPHPPRIPENSPLHF.

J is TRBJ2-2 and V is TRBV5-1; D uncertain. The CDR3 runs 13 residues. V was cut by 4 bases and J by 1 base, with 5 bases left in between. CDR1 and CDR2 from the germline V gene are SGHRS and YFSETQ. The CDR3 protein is CASSEGNTGELFF. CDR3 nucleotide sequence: TGCGCCAGCAGCGAAGGGAACACCGGGGAGCTGTTTTTT.

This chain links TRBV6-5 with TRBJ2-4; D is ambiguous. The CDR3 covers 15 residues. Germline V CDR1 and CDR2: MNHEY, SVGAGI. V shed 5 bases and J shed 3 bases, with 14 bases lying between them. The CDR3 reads CASSNPRLGKNIQYF. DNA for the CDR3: TGTGCCAGCAGTAACCCAAGGCTAGGCAAAAACATTCAGTACTTC.